This T cell receptor (beta chain) was found in a study of tissue T cells after allogeneic stem cell transplantation. Trimming cost V 0 bases and J 8 bases, with 20 bases left between them. This CDR3 spans 16 amino acids. CDR1 is SGDLS, CDR2 YYNGEE, per germline. The data were produced by immunoSEQ multiplex PCR, yet TCRdb's version contains in-frame clones alone and is incomplete. The sample records about 730 clones, approximately 61% being singletons. The V call is TRBV9, the J call TRBJ1-2, with TRBD1 as a possible D gene (6 bases). The sequenced sample was liver tissue, obtained at autopsy. The clonotype comes from an older male patient with steroid-refractory graft-versus-host disease after an allogeneic stem cell transplant. Some T cells may be graft donor cells. CDR3 residues: CASSVGLAGQTGGYTF. The CDR3 DNA sequence: TGTGCCAGCAGCGTAGGCCTCGCCGGACAGACGGGCGGCTACACCTTC.